This T cell receptor (beta chain) was sequenced during a study of blood T cell repertoires in COVID-19. Study-level background: Specimens from acute and convalescent COVID-19 originated in the United States, Italy and Spain.

V lost 2 bases, J lost 10 bases, and 11 bases lay in between. There are 12 residues in the CDR3. Germline CDR1 and CDR2: PRHDT and FYEKMQ (reference sequence). Methods used by the authors: Amplification with reference gene primers provided the estimates of nucleated cell counts. Using immunoSEQ multiplex PCR, the repertoire was profiled, and TCRdb retains in-frame clones only, with some absent. For V, J and clone size, that table is used; D and trimming come from the DNA. Of 170,000 or so clones in the sample, roughly 87% were seen once. The study drew participants aged about 18 to 89 years from fewer than 30 US areas. Participants' reported clinical history set cohort assignment.

This receptor was taken from a woman in her fifties or sixties who had recovered from COVID-19. The sequenced sample was PBMCs or T cells enriched from blood (not recorded which). The chain employs TRBV13 and TRBJ1-1; D remains ambiguous. For the CDR3, the DNA is TGTGCCAGCAGCTTAATCCGGGGAGGAGCTTTCTTT. It is translated as CASSLIRGGAFF. Supplemented by reference TRBV13 and TRBJ1-1, the full variable domain reads AAGVIQSPRHLIKEKRETATLKCYPIPRHDTVYWYQQGPGQDPQFLISFYEKMQSDKGSIPDRFSAQQFSDYHSELNMSSLELGDSALYFCASSLIRGGAFFGQGTRLTVV.